This entry concerns a single T cell receptor beta chain. Its antigen remains unknown. This sample was taken from a study of response to subunit inactivated influenza vaccine. Whole-study results and caveats: Authors suggested seasonal influenza vaccinations each recruit few new T cells.

The germline CDR1 and CDR2 sequences are MNHEY and SVGAGI. The CDR3 has 13 residues. The germline V and J ends were trimmed by 0 bases and 12 bases, with 15 bases remaining between them. TCRdb re-called the RT-PCR reads with MiXCR, one entry per CDR3 protein. Among around 520,000 distinct CDR3 sequences listed, about 25% were seen once. The chain joins TRBV6-5 to TRBJ2-7, with D maybe TRBD1 (6 bases). The starting material was CD4+ T cells sorted from PBMCs, obtained around 5 days after vaccination. The TCR was taken from a man in his fifties or sixties who received an inactivated influenza vaccine. CDR3 sequence reads: CASSYSRGTRAYF. The CDR3 nucleotides read TGTGCCAGCAGTTACTCCAGGGGTACTCGGGCGTACTTC.